What follows are 15 T cell receptor beta chains derived from one specimen sequenced in a study of Ad26.COV2.S vaccination and SARS-CoV-2 variants. Using immunoSEQ multiplex PCR, the repertoire was profiled, and TCRdb retains in-frame clones only, with some absent. This sample has around 450,000 clones, with approximately 90% found just once. As for treatment: approximately 18 received Ad26.COV2.S at low or high dose, single or two shots; 5 received placebo; per-sample allocation not given. Sampling happened 63 days after the first vaccine or placebo injection. Sample: peripheral blood, taken in a trial of Ad26.COV2.S vaccine versus placebo. The receptors stem from a person between 18 and 60 years old who received the Ad26.COV2.S COVID-19 vaccine or a placebo.

The rearrangement joins TRBV9 to TRBJ2-1; no clear D gene. Per the germline V gene, CDR1 is SGDLS and CDR2 is YYNGEE. The CDR3 contains 14 residues. With 0 bases removed from V and 4 bases from J, the gap between germline ends came to 8 bases. CDR3 sequence (DNA): TGTGCCAGCAGCGTAGCGGGCCCTTACAATGAGCAGTTCTTC. It is translated as CASSVAGPYNEQFF.

In nucleotides, the CDR3 is TGTGCCAGCAGCCGTCCGGGGAAACAGATCTATGGCTACACCTTC. Amino acids: CASSRPGKQIYGYTF. The chain recombines TRBV7-9 with TRBJ1-2; D is unresolved. With 5 bases removed from V and 4 bases from J, the gap between germline ends came to 17 bases. The CDR3 runs 15 residues. CDR1 is SEHNR and CDR2 is FQNEAQ in the germline V gene (reference sequence).

The chain employs TRBV30 and TRBJ2-6, with a tentative D call TRBD1 (6 bases). The CDR3 consists of 14 residues. The ends were cut back, 4 bases at V and 2 bases at J, with 9 bases in the middle. Germline values: CDR1 GTSNPN, CDR2 SVGIG (reference sequence). The CDR3 loop reads CAWNQGPGANVLTF. DNA for the CDR3: TGTGCCTGGAACCAGGGGCCTGGGGCCAACGTCCTGACTTTC.

This sequence joins TRBV11-3 and TRBJ2-2, with TRBD1 as a possible D gene (6 bases). Between the trimmed V and J ends, which lost 6 bases and 0 bases, there was a span of 8 bases. Germline assignment: CDR1 SGHNT and CDR2 YENEEA. This CDR3 is built from 14 residues. CDR3 nucleotide sequence: TGTGCCAGCAGTGGGACAACGAACACCGGGGAGCTGTTTTTT. It encodes CASSGTTNTGELFF.

The V gene is TRBV11-2, the J gene TRBJ2-1; 15 bases align to TRBD2. The V and J ends lost 5 bases and 3 bases, in that order; junction bases with no gene match: 5. The CDR3 length is 17 residues. From germline, CDR1 is SGHAT and CDR2 FQNNGV. The CDR3 reads CASSRGLAGGVYNEQFF. The CDR3 nucleotides read TGTGCCAGCAGCCGCGGACTAGCGGGAGGGGTCTACAATGAGCAGTTCTTC.

This chain uses TRBV5-1 with TRBJ2-3; D uncertain. Germline CDR1 and CDR2: SGHRS and YFSETQ. V gave up 3 bases and J gave up 1 base, with 18 bases separating them. The CDR3 extends over 17 amino acids. Here the CDR3 reads CASSSLPAFDGTDTQYF. The CDR3 DNA sequence: TGCGCCAGCAGCTCCCTCCCCGCTTTCGACGGCACAGATACGCAGTATTTT.

This chain uses TRBV5-1 with TRBJ2-3; TRBD2 matches 11 bases. Germline assignment: CDR1 SGHRS and CDR2 YFSETQ. Trimming removed 1 base from V and 5 bases from J; junction bases left unmatched: 30. The CDR3 covers 24 residues. Here the CDR3 reads CASSLYSVPRGTGLLAGAVDTQYF. CDR3 bases: TGCGCCAGCAGCTTGTATAGCGTACCCCGGGGGACAGGGCTACTAGCGGGAGCGGTAGATACGCAGTATTTT.

The chain combines TRBV28 with TRBJ2-7; D may be TRBD2 (5 bases). The CDR3 is 12 residues long. Per germline, CDR1 MDHEN and CDR2 SYDVKM. Trimming removed 10 bases from V and 0 bases from J, with 10 bases in between. CDR3 DNA sequence: TGTGCCACCTCGGGATCCTCCTACGAGCAGTACTTC. Encoded protein: CATSGSSYEQYF. Full variable domain (missing parts from reference TRBV28 and TRBJ2-7): DVKVTQSSRYLVKRTGEKVFLECVQDMDHENMFWYRQDPGLGLRLIYFSYDVKMKEKGDIPEGYSVSREKKERFSLILESASTNQTSMYLCATSGSSYEQYFGPGTRLTVT.

The chain is built from TRBV19 and TRBJ2-7; no clear D. The CDR3 totals 11 residues. Germline CDR1 is LNHDA and CDR2 is SQIVND (reference sequence). Deletions cut 4 bases from V and 5 bases from J, with 6 bases between. The CDR3 region is CASSTRDEQYF. CDR3 nucleotides: TGTGCCAGTAGTACCCGGGACGAGCAGTACTTC.

The CDR3 coding sequence is TGTGCCAGCAGCACCGGGACAGGTTTCGATACGCAGTATTTT. Its translation: CASSTGTGFDTQYF. The chain employs TRBV7-3 and TRBJ2-3; 8 nucleotides align to TRBD1. The V gene end was trimmed by 5 bases and the J gene end by 6 bases; junction bases not matched to a gene: 7. CDR3 length equals 14 residues. The germline V gene encodes CDR1 SGHTA and CDR2 FQGTGA.

The genes are TRBV5-1 and TRBJ2-1; D remains ambiguous. Germline-derived CDR1 and CDR2 are SGHRS and YFSETQ. Deletions cut 0 bases from V and 2 bases from J, with 9 bases between. This CDR3 has 15 amino acids. Written as DNA, the CDR3 is TGCGCCAGCAGCTTGGGACCCGTTACCTACAATGAGCAGTTCTTC. This translates into CASSLGPVTYNEQFF. Full variable domain (outside the CDR3, taken from reference TRBV5-1 and TRBJ2-1): KAGVTQTPRYLIKTRGQQVTLSCSPISGHRSVSWYQQTPGQGLQFLFEYFSETQRNKGNFPGRFSGRQFSNSRSEMNVSTLELGDSALYLCASSLGPVTYNEQFFGPGTRLTVL.

V gene TRBV3-1 (or the pseudogene TRBV3-2) combines with J gene TRBJ2-3, with TRBD1 identical over 8 bases. Trimming took 1 base from V and 2 from J; bases not matched to a gene: 5. This CDR3 has 16 amino acids. Germline-derived CDR1 and CDR2 are LGHDT and YNNKEL (reference sequence). The CDR3 DNA reads as TGTGCCAGCAGCCAAGGGACAGGGCACCTCACAGATACGCAGTATTTT. Protein product: CASSQGTGHLTDTQYF.

The J gene is TRBJ2-1, the V gene TRBV25-1, with D perhaps TRBD1 (7 bases). This CDR3 has 13 residues. In germline, CDR1 is MGHDK, CDR2 SYGVNS. Trimming removed 3 bases from V and 8 bases from J, with 11 bases in between. The CDR3 nucleotides are TGTGCCAGCAGTGATCCCAGGGGGGATGAGCAGTTCTTC. Amino acids: CASSDPRGDEQFF. Full variable domain (rest looked up from reference TRBV25-1 and TRBJ2-1): EADIYQTPRYLVIGTGKKITLECSQTMGHDKMYWYQQDPGMELHLIHYSYGVNSTEKGDLSSESTVSRIRTEHFPLTLESARPSHTSQYLCASSDPRGDEQFFGPGTRLTVL.

This chain joins TRBV2 and TRBJ2-3, with D uncertain. The V gene lost 2 bases and the J gene lost 3 bases, with 6 bases spanning the gap. The CDR3 is made up of 13 amino acids. CDR1 and CDR2 from the germline V gene are SNHLY and FYNNEI. Here the CDR3 DNA reads TGTGCCAGCAGTGAAAGGCCGACAGATACGCAGTATTTT. Translation gives CASSERPTDTQYF.

The rearrangement links TRBV11-2 to TRBJ2-1; perhaps D is TRBD1 or TRBD2 (5 bases each). CDR3 length: 14 residues. The ends were cut back, 1 base at V and 6 bases at J, with 10 bases in the middle. Germline V lookup: CDR1 SGHAT, CDR2 FQNNGV. The CDR3 reads CASSLGGSSNEQFF. The DNA for the CDR3 is TGTGCCAGCAGCTTAGGGGGGTCTAGCAATGAGCAGTTCTTC.